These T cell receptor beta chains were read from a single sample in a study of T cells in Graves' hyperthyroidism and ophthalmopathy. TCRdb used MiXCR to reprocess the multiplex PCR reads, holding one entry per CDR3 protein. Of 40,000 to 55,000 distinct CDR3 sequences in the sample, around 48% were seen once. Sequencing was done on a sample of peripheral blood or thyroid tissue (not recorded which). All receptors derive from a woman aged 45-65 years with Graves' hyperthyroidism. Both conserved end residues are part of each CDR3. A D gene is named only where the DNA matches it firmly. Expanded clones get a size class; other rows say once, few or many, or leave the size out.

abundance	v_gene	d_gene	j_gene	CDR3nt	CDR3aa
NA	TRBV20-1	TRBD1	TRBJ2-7	TGCAGTGCTAGGGAGGACAGGGGAGTACTGGGCTGCGAGCAGTACTTC	CSAREDRGVLGCEQYF
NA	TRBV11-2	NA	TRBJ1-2	TGTGCCAGCAGCTTAGTTGGCAGGGCCTATGGCTACACCTTC	CASSLVGRAYGYTF
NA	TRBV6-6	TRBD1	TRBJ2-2	TGTGCCAGCAGCGAACAACCAGGACAGGCCGGGGAGCTGTTTTTT	CASSEQPGQAGELFF
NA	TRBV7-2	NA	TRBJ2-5	TGTGCCAGCAGCCCTAGCGACGCATTTCAAGAGACCCAGTACTTC	CASSPSDAFQETQYF
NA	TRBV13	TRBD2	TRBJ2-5	TGTGCCAGCAGCCTAGCGGGAGATTGGGAGACCCAGTACTTC	CASSLAGDWETQYF
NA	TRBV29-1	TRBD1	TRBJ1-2	TGCAGCGCCGCAGGGGGCGACTATGGCTACACCTTC	CSAAGGDYGYTF
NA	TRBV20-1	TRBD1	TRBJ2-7	TGCAGTGCTAGGGGGGGGCGGGACAGGGGGCGCGAGCAGTACTTC	CSARGGRDRGREQYF
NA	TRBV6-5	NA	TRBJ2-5	TGTGCCAGCAGTTACAGGACGGCAGGAGAGACCCAGTACTTC	CASSYRTAGETQYF
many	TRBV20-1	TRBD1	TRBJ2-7	TGCAGTGCTAGAGTGTCGGACAGGGGGCAATACGAGCAGTACTTC	CSARVSDRGQYEQYF
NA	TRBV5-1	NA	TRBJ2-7	TGTGCCAGCAGCTTAGACAGTTGGGGGTACGAGCAGTACTTC	CASSLDSWGYEQYF
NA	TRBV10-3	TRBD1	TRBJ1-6	TGTGTCATCAACGACAGGGGGTCAGAGTCACCCCTCCACTTT	CVINDRGSESPLHF
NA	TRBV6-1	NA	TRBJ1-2	TGTGCCAGCACGCATCAGGGAGGCGACTATGGCTACACCTTC	CASTHQGGDYGYTF
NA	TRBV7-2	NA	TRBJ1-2	TGTGCCAGCAGCTTAAAGAAGGGGAAAAACGGAAACACCTTC	CASSLKKGKNGNTF
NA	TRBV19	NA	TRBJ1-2	TGTGCCTCCTGGGCGGGGACCTATGGCTACACCTTC	CASWAGTYGYTF
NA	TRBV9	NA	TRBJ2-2	TGTGCCAGCAGCGTAGGCTGGGAGAACACCGTGGAGCTGTTTTTT	CASSVGWENTVELFF
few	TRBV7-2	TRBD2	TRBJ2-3	TGTGCCAGCAGCTTAACCGGGACTAGTAATACGCAGTATTTT	CASSLTGTSNTQYF
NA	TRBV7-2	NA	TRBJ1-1	TGTGCCAGCACCTTAGGGGGGTTCAACACTGAAGCTTTCTTT	CASTLGGFNTEAFF
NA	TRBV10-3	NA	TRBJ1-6	TGTGCCATCAGTGCGCAGGGGACCACCTCCTATAATTCACCCCTCCACTTT	CAISAQGTTSYNSPLHF
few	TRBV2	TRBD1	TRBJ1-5	TGTGCCAGCAGTAAGGGACAGGGAGGCAATCAGCCCCAGCATTTT	CASSKGQGGNQPQHF
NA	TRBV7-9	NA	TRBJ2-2	TGTGCCAGCAGCGGTAGGGGGTCAGCCGGCACCGGGGAGCTGTTTTTT	CASSGRGSAGTGELFF
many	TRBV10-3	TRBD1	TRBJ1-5	TGTGCCATCAGTCGGGACAGGGTCAATCAGCCCCAGCATTTT	CAISRDRVNQPQHF